This T cell receptor beta chain was observed in a study of regulatory T cells in long-lasting Graves disease. Broader study findings: Patients with persistent disease shared fewer than 3,500 public clonotypes, outpacing the approximately 920 shared by new patients. With persistent disease, TRBV28, TRBJ1-2 and TRBJ2-5 were the favored segments.

TCR beta libraries were built with iRepertoire HTBI primers and Arm-PCR of CDR3 regions. TCRdb re-called the multiplex PCR reads with MiXCR, one entry per CDR3 protein. Among more than 400,000 distinct CDR3 sequences listed, around 15% were seen once. Germline-derived CDR1 and CDR2 are SEHNR and FQNEAQ (reference sequence). The CDR3 is 13 amino acids. The J segment lost 2 bases and the V segment lost 10 bases, leaving 8 bases of the junction unmatched. Time point here: newly diagnosed GD, antithyroid drugs for less than 3 months. PBMC-derived RNA was used for the TCR library. Patients hailed from an endocrinology department in Xi'an, China. The table lists this clonotype with a few counts. Antigen unknown. The same data also went into a second study, on T cells in Graves' hyperthyroidism and ophthalmopathy. That publication notes: Absence of ophthalmopathy progression within 18 months defined stable Graves' hyperthyroidism.

This chain uses TRBV7-9 with TRBJ2-7; 7 nucleotides line up with TRBD1. The TCR comes from a woman aged 25 to 39 with Graves disease. The source was peripheral blood mononuclear cells (PBMCs), collected at new diagnosis, from a patient treated with antithyroid drugs. The CDR3 loop reads CATPGQEPYEQYF. The CDR3 region has the DNA TGTGCCACCCCAGGACAGGAGCCCTACGAGCAGTACTTC.